The rows below give T cell receptor beta chains drawn from one sample of a study of control samples from healthy donors and cancer patients. The repertoire was sequenced with immunoSEQ multiplex PCR; TCRdb's copy has only in-frame clones and lacks some. This repertoire shows more than 150,000 clones, 85% to 95% found once; its top ten account for about 2.4%. Material for sequencing was blood. Every receptor here comes from a man aged 50-60 years in good health. Both conserved end residues are trimmed from each CDR3.

TRBV19 | ASKSSVSGNTIY
TRBV7-2 | ASSRTGYDQPQH
TRBV5-1 | ASSSGGGSNYGYT
TRBV9 | ASSVEYSRRGVNSPLH
TRBV4-1 | ASSQRAAGAPGEQETQY
TRBV23-1 | ASSLTGSTGYT
TRBV10-3 | AISEGLDIEKLF
TRBV30 | AWSGREGIPPDTQY
TRBV5-1 | ASSSSVGQGDEKLF
TRBV11-2 | ASSLRGTSGRSPDTQY
TRBV5-4 | ASSLSSLGTDTQY
TRBV19 | ASSDRGLRGEKLF
TRBV5-6 | ASSLASGGGQPQH
TRBV3-1/TRBV3-2 | ASSQEQARGYT
TRBV7-9 | ASRSPRSPETQY
TRBV5-6 | ASSLAGTSGISVTGELF
TRBV19 | ASQGARGETQY
TRBV30 | AWDLPGTEAF
TRBV5-1 | ASSLGGGLEQF
TRBV18 | ASSPPMNTEAF
TRBV6-6 | ASSYGTGGNTIY
TRBV28 | ASSGAGENSYGYT
TRBV11-2 | ASSLARGDYEQY
TRBV3-1/TRBV3-2 | ASSQDRRGVNYGYT
TRBV11-2 | ASTENRGNYEQY
TRBV5-4 | ASSLAGGGSGNTIY
TRBV27 | ASSLSIVSFQPQH
TRBV5-1 | ASSQGTGIETQY
TRBV24-1 | ATRAAGNTIY
TRBV3-1/TRBV3-2 | ASSQGGGVSNYGYT
TRBV7-9 | ASRETGNTEAF
TRBV18 | ASSPGQINEQY
TRBV7-2 | ASSPRGGAGYEQY
TRBV2 | ATAYQETQY
TRBV19 | ASSTRTSEPYEQY
TRBV28 | ASSSSGAGNYGYT
TRBV14 | ASSQYPGAEQF
TRBV5-5 | ASSRLVISGNTIY
TRBV5-1 | ASSLFASGGNEQF
TRBV2 | ASSVTYPGGSTYNEQF
TRBV28 | ASIPGGTGDYEQY
TRBV28 | ASSLFGGTEAF
TRBV24-1 | ATSDSAGGVETQY
TRBV6-5 | ASRSRGLYSEAF
TRBV27 | ASRGNVAGGTDTQY
TRBV5-1 | ASSLDSGRMGDTQY
TRBV3-1/TRBV3-2 | ASSQDFAYNEQF
TRBV7-7 | ASSLGRGEQETQY
TRBV28 | ASNSPSGGPYNEQF
TRBV19 | AASHRATSTDTQY